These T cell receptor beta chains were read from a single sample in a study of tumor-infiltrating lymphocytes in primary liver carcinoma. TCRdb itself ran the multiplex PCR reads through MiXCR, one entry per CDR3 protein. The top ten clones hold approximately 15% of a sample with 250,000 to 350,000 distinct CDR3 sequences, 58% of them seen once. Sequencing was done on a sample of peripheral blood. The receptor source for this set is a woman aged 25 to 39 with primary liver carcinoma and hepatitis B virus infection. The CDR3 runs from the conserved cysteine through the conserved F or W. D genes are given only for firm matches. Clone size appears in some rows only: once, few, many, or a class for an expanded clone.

CCVGEGASTDTQYF,TGCTGCGTTGGCGAGGGGGCGAGCACAGATACGCAGTATTTT,once,TRBV29-1,TRBJ2-3,TRBD1
CVSSLAFAVGLAEKQFF,TGTGTCAGCAGCTTGGCTTTTGCTGTGGGACTAGCGGAAAAGCAGTTCTTC,.,TRBV5-6,TRBJ2-1,TRBD2
CASSYSNAFGADKQYF,TGTGCCAGCAGTTACTCCAATGCATTCGGGGCGGATAAGCAGTACTTC,.,TRBV6-5,TRBJ2-7,.
CAIGDRGAGQPQHF,TGTGCCATCGGTGATCGGGGGGCCGGGCAGCCACAGCATTTT,.,TRBV10-3,TRBJ1-5,.
CASRLAGGDYEQCF,TGTGCCAGCAGACTAGCGGGAGGTGACTACGAGCAGTGCTTC,.,TRBV6-2/TRBV6-3,TRBJ2-7,TRBD2
CARSSTGPYTNYGYTF,TGTGCCAGAAGTTCGACAGGGCCCTACACCAACTATGGCTACACCTTC,.,TRBV6-1,TRBJ1-2,TRBD1
CASSLPTGDGYGYTF,TGTGCCAGCAGCTTACCGACAGGGGATGGGTATGGCTACACCTTC,many,TRBV11-1,TRBJ1-2,TRBD1
CVSSDQARLQYF,TGTGTCAGCAGTGACCAGGCTAGGCTTCAGTACTTC,once,TRBV2,TRBJ2-4,.
CASSYGGNGRGTGASF,TGTGCCAGCAGTTACGGGGGCAACGGAAGAGGAACTGGAGCTTCCTTT,.,TRBV6-5,TRBJ1-1,.
CASSQDELGSTDTQYF,TGCGCCAGCAGCCAAGATGAGCTTGGCAGCACAGATACGCAGTATTTT,few,TRBV4-1,TRBJ2-3,.
CASSCSGQKNTEAFF,TGCGCCAGCAGCTGTTCGGGACAAAAGAACACTGAAGCTTTCTTT,.,TRBV4-1,TRBJ1-1,.
CTSSFRPYNEQFF,TGCACCAGCAGCTTCCGACCTTACAATGAGCAGTTCTTC,.,TRBV4-1,TRBJ2-1,.
CASSPGQPLTDTQYF,TGTGCCAGCAGTCCCGGACAGCCACTCACAGATACGCAGTATTTT,many,TRBV6-6,TRBJ2-3,.
CASSLGEDGYTKSPLHF,TGTGCCAGCAGCTTGGGGGAGGATGGGTATACGAAGTCACCCCTCCACTTT,.,TRBV7-9,TRBJ1-6,.
CASSLDGRAYNEQSF,TGTGCCAGCAGCTTAGACGGGAGGGCCTACAATGAGCAGTCCTTC,.,TRBV11-2,TRBJ2-1,TRBD2
CASSPQTGVGGYEQFF,TGTGCCAGCAGCCCGCAGACAGGAGTGGGGGGCTATGAGCAGTTCTTC,few,TRBV4-2,TRBJ2-1,.
CASSFRFANTGELFF,TGTGCCAGCAGCTTCAGGTTCGCGAACACCGGGGAGCTGTTTTTT,many,TRBV7-8,TRBJ2-2,.
CASSEWGGGYTF,TGTGCCAGCAGTGAATGGGGCGGCGGCTACACCTTC,.,TRBV6-6,TRBJ1-2,.
CSSTAPNTDTQYF,TGTTCCTCAACGGCACCGAACACAGATACGCAGTATTTT,.,TRBV6-5,TRBJ2-3,.
CASSQDYTSVSDTQYF,TGCGCCAGCAGCCAAGATTACACTAGCGTATCAGATACGCAGTATTTT,.,TRBV4-1,TRBJ2-3,TRBD2
CSSAGSLNEQFF,TGCAGCTCGGCGGGATCGTTAAATGAGCAGTTCTTC,many,TRBV29-1,TRBJ2-1,.